This entry lists 5 T cell receptor beta chains sequenced from one sample in a study of human T cells and chemical hapten exposure. Each CDR3 protein is one row after TCRdb ran MiXCR on the RACE reads. The sample holds around 57,000 distinct CDR3 sequences, approximately 10% seen once. Time point in this sample: pre-sensitization, week 0. Noted treatment: therapeutic diphenylcyclopropenone sensitization with weekly scalp DPC. The sequencing here drew on whole blood, taken in connection with sensitization to the hapten diphenylcyclopropenone (DPC). The receptor set was obtained from a woman between 40 and 50 years old with alopecia areata. Some clones in this sample may be carry-over from other donors' samples.

Many counts were recorded for this clonotype. This chain connects TRBV2 to TRBJ1-6, with 8 bases that match TRBD1. The CDR3 is 14 amino acids. With V trimmed by 6 bases and J by 6 bases, 4 bases remained unmatched. Germline CDR1 SNHLY, CDR2 FYNNEI. The CDR3 loop reads CASREDRANSPLHF. CDR3 DNA sequence: TGTGCCAGCAGGGAGGACAGGGCTAATTCACCCCTCCACTTT.

This clonotype was observed at least ten times. The chain links TRBV20-1 to TRBJ2-2; possibly TRBD2 for D (6 bases). The ends were cut back, 3 bases at V and 3 bases at J, with 8 bases in the middle. There are 13 residues in the CDR3. Germline loops: CDR1 DFQATT, CDR2 SNEGSKA (reference sequence). The CDR3 coding sequence is TGCAGTGCTAGCGGGGGTGACACCGGGGAGCTGTTTTTT. Encoded protein: CSASGGDTGELFF.

This clonotype was detected only a few times. The chain combines TRBV30 with TRBJ2-7; perhaps D is TRBD1 or TRBD2 (5 bases each). Germline V CDR1 and CDR2: GTSNPN, SVGIG (reference sequence). This CDR3 comprises 12 residues. V was pared by 1 base and J by 5 bases, with 9 bases between. The CDR3 DNA follows: TGTGCCTGGAGTGAGAGGGGAAACGAGCAGTACTTC. As protein: CAWSERGNEQYF.

This chain links TRBV30 with TRBJ1-1; D unresolved. CDR3 size: 13 residues. CDR1 and CDR2 (germline): GTSNPN, SVGIG (reference sequence). Between the trimmed V and J ends, which lost 5 bases and 3 bases, there was a span of 13 bases. The CDR3 region has the DNA TGTGCCTGGGGAGGGTTGGCGGACACTGAAGCTTTCTTT. It yields the protein CAWGGLADTEAFF.

On this clonotype itself: At one end the junction does not follow the germline gene, possibly because of a read error. The chain carries TRBV11-2 and TRBJ2-3; D remains unclear. This CDR3 contains 9 residues. CDR1 is SGHAT and CDR2 is FQNNGV in the germline V gene. CDR3 nucleotide sequence: TGTGCCAGCAGCTCCCTGCCGGTTTTT. Translating it yields CASSSLPVF.